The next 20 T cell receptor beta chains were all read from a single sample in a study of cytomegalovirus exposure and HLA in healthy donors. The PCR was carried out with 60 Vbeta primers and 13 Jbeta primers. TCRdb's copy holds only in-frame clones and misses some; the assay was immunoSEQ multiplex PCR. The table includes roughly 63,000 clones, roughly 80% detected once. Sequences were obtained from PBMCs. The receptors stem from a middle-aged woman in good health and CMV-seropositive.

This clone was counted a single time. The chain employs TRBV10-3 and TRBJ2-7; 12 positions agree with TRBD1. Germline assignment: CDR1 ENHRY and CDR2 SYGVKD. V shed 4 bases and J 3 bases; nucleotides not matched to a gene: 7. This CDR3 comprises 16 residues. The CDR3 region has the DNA TGTGCCATCAGTGCCCTGGGACAGGGGGCGTTCTACGAGCAGTACTTC. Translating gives CAISALGQGAFYEQYF.

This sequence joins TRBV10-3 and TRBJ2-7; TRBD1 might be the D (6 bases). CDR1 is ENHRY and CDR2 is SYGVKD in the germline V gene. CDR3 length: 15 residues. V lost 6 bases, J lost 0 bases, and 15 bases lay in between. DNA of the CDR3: TGTGCCATCAGCATGCTACAGGGAGTCTCCTACGAGCAGTACTTC. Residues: CAISMLQGVSYEQYF.

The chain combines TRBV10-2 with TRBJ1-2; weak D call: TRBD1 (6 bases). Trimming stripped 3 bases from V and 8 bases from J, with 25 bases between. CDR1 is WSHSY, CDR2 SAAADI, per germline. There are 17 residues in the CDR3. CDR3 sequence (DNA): TGCGCCAGCAGTGACGGATGGGGACACCCTGGCAATCAGGGCTACACCTTC. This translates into CASSDGWGHPGNQGYTF.

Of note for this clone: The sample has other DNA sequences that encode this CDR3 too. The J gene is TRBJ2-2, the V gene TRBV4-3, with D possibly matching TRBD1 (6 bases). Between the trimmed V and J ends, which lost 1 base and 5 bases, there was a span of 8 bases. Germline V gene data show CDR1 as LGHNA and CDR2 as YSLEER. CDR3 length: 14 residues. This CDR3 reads CASSQVRGTGELFF. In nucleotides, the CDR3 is TGCGCCAGCAGCCAAGTCAGGGGTACCGGGGAGCTGTTTTTT.

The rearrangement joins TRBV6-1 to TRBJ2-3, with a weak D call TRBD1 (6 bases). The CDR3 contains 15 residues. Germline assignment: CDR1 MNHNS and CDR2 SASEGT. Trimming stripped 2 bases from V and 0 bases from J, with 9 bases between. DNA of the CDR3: TGTGCCAGCAGTGAATACCAGGGGAGCACAGATACGCAGTATTTT. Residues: CASSEYQGSTDTQYF.

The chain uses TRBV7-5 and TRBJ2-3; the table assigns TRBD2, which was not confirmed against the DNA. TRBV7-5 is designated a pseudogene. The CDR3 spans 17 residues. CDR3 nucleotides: TGTGCCAGAAGCTTAATGTGCCTAGAGTCTAGCACAGATACGCAGTATTTT. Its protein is CARSLMCLESSTDTQYF.

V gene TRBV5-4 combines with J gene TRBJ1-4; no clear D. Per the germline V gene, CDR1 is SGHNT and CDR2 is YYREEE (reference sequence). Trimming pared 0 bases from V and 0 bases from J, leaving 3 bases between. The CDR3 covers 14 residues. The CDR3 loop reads CASSLASTNEKLFF. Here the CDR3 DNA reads TGTGCCAGCAGCTTGGCGTCAACTAATGAAAAACTGTTTTTT. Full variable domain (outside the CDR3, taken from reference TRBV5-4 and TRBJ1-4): ETGVTQSPTHLIKTRGQQVTLRCSSQSGHNTVSWYQQALGQGPQFIFQYYREEENGRGNFPPRFSGLQFPNYSSELNVNALELDDSALYLCASSLASTNEKLFFGSGTQLSVL.

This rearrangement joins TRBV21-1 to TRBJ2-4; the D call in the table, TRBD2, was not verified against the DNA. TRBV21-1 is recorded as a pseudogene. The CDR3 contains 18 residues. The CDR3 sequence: CASSKTVRPREDKNIQYF. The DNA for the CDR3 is TGTGCCAGCAGCAAAACCGTCCGACCTCGCGAGGACAAAAACATTCAGTACTTC.

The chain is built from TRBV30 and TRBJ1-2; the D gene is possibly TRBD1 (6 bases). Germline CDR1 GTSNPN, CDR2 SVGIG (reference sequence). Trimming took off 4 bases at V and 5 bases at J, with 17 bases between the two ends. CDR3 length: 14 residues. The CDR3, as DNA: TGTGCCTGGAACCTCGACAGGATATCGTATGGCTACACCTTC. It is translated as CAWNLDRISYGYTF. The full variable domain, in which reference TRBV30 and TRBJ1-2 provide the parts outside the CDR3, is SQTIHQWPATLVQPVGSPLSLECTVEGTSNPNLYWYRQAAGRGLQLLFYSVGIGQISSEVPQNLSASRPQDRQFILSSKKLLLSDSGFYLCAWNLDRISYGYTFGSGTRLTVV.

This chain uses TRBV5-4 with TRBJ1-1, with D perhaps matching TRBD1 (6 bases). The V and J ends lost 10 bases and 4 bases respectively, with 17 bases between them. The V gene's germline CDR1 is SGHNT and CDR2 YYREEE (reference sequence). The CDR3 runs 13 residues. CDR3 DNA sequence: TGTGCCGGAGAAAGGGAAGGGGGCACTGAAGCTTTCTTT. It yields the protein CAGEREGGTEAFF. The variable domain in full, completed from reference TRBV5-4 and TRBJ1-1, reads ETGVTQSPTHLIKTRGQQVTLRCSSQSGHNTVSWYQQALGQGPQFIFQYYREEENGRGNFPPRFSGLQFPNYSSELNVNALELDDSALYLCAGEREGGTEAFFGQGTRLTVV.

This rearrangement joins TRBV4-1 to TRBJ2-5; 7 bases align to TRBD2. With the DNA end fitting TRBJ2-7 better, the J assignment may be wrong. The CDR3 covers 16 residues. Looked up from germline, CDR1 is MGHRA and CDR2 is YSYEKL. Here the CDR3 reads CASSQDGGDLVYEQYF. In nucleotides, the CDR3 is TGCGCCAGCAGCCAAGATGGGGGGGATTTAGTCTACGAGCAGTACTTC.

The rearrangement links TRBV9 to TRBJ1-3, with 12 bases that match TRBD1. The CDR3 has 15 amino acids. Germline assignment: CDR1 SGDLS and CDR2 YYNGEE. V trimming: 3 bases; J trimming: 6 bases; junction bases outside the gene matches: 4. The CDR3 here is CASSDGTGGQNTIYF. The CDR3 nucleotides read TGTGCCAGCAGCGATGGGACAGGGGGCCAAAACACCATATATTTT.

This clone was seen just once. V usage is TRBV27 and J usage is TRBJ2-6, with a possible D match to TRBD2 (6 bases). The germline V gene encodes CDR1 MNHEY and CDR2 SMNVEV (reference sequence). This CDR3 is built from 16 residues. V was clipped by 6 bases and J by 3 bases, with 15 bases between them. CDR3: CASRTLGGGGANVLTF. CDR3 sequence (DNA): TGTGCCAGCAGAACACTGGGGGGTGGTGGGGCCAACGTCCTGACTTTC.

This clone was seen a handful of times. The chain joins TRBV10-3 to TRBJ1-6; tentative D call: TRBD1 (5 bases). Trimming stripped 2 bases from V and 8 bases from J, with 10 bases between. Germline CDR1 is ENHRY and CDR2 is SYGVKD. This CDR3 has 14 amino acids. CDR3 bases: TGTGCCATCAGTGAGCTAACAGGCGATTCACCCCTCCACTTT. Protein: CAISELTGDSPLHF.

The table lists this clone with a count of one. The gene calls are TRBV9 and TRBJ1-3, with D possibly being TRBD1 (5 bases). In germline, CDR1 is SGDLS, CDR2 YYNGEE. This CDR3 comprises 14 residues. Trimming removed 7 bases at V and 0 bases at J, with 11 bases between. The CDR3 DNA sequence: TGTGCCAGCGCCCGGGGGGACTCTGGAAACACCATATATTTT. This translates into CASARGDSGNTIYF.

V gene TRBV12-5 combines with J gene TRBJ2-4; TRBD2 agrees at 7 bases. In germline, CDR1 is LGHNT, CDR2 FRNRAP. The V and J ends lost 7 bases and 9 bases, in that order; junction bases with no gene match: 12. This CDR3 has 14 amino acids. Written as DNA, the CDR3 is TGTGCTAGTGCTGAAGCGGGGATGGGAAGCATTCAGTACTTC. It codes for CASAEAGMGSIQYF.

The CDR3 loop reads CARSVGGHANTGELFF. DNA of the CDR3: TGTGCCAGAAGCGTTGGGGGACACGCGAACACCGGGGAGCTGTTTTTT. V usage is TRBV7-5 and J usage is TRBJ2-2; no DNA check was done on the table's D call, TRBD1. TRBV7-5 represents a pseudogene. The CDR3 extends over 16 amino acids.

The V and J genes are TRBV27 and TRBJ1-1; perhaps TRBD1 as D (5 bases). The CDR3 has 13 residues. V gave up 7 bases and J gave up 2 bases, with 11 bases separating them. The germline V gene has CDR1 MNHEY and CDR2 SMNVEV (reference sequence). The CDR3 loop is CASKDRPNTEAFF. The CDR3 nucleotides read TGTGCCAGCAAAGACAGACCAAACACTGAAGCTTTCTTT.

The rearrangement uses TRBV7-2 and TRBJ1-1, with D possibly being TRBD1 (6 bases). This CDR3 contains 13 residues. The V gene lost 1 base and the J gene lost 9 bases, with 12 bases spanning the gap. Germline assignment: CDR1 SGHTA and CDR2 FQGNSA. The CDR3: CASSLGDTLKAFF. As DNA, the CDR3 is TGTGCCAGCAGCTTAGGGGACACCCTGAAAGCTTTCTTT.

This chain's CDR3 is CASGGTHHFEQYF. The DNA of the CDR3 is TGTGCCAGTGGCGGAACCCACCATTTCGAGCAGTACTTC. The rearrangement joins TRBV19 to TRBJ2-7; D is ambiguous. Germline CDR1 and CDR2: LNHDA and SQIVND (reference sequence). Trimming removed 8 bases from V and 6 bases from J, with 17 bases in between. This CDR3 spans 13 amino acids.